These T cell receptor beta chains were read from a single sample in a study of CD8 T cells in ankylosing spondylitis. TCRdb reanalysed the 5' RACE reads using MiXCR and keeps one entry per CDR3 protein. Among approximately 150,000 distinct CDR3 sequences listed, about 32% were seen once. Specimen: synovial fluid, either unsorted or a sorted T cell fraction (not recorded which). These receptor sequences come from a male donor with ankylosing spondylitis. Each CDR3 is given with its conserved first and last residue. Each record gives: D gene, V gene, clone size, J gene, CDR3 DNA, CDR3 protein. The D gene is left open where the match is weak. Part of the rows lack a size; the others show once, few, many or a class for expanded clones.

D: NA; V: TRBV18; size: NA; J: TRBJ1-1; DNA: TGTGCCAGCTCGACTGCTCAGAGGAACACTGAAGCTTTCTTT; CDR3: CASSTAQRNTEAFF
D: NA; V: TRBV7-6; size: few; J: TRBJ1-1; DNA: TGTGCCAGCAGCATAACAAATCAGAACACTGAAGCTTTCTTT; CDR3: CASSITNQNTEAFF
D: NA; V: TRBV2; size: few; J: TRBJ1-2; DNA: TGTGCCAGCAATAAAGGGGGGGCCTATGGCTACACCTTC; CDR3: CASNKGGAYGYTF
D: TRBD1; V: TRBV29-1; size: few; J: TRBJ1-5; DNA: TGCAGCGCCAGTGACGGGACAGTCAATCAGCCCCAGCATTTT; CDR3: CSASDGTVNQPQHF
D: TRBD1; V: TRBV19; size: NA; J: TRBJ1-6; DNA: TGTGCCAGTAACCCGACAGGGGCAATGTCACCCCTCCACTTT; CDR3: CASNPTGAMSPLHF
D: NA; V: TRBV10-3; size: NA; J: TRBJ2-1; DNA: TGTGCCAACGGACATACCTACAATGAGCAGTTCTTC; CDR3: CANGHTYNEQFF
D: NA; V: TRBV7-8; size: NA; J: TRBJ2-6; DNA: TGTGCCAGCAGCTTACAAGGACGGGCGCACGGGGCCAACGTCCTGACTTTC; CDR3: CASSLQGRAHGANVLTF
D: NA; V: TRBV18; size: few; J: TRBJ1-5; DNA: TGTGCCAGCTCACCTACCCAGGTTAGCAATCAGCCCCAGCATTTT; CDR3: CASSPTQVSNQPQHF
D: NA; V: TRBV18; size: few; J: TRBJ2-7; DNA: TGTGCCAGCTCACCGAGTAGTACGCCCACCTACGAGCAGTACTTC; CDR3: CASSPSSTPTYEQYF
D: NA; V: TRBV3-1; size: NA; J: TRBJ2-2; DNA: TGTGCCGCGGGCCGGACCGGGGAGCTGTTTTTT; CDR3: CAAGRTGELFF
D: NA; V: TRBV20-1; size: many; J: TRBJ2-1; DNA: TGCAGTGCTGGGACCCCCGTACGGGACAATGAGCAGTTCTTC; CDR3: CSAGTPVRDNEQFF
D: TRBD1; V: TRBV20-1; size: many; J: TRBJ2-2; DNA: TGCAGTGCTAGACCTCAGGGGGCTGTCGGGGAGCTGTTTTTT; CDR3: CSARPQGAVGELFF
D: NA; V: TRBV20-1; size: NA; J: TRBJ2-1; DNA: TGCAGTGCTAGAGATGACCTAGGGAGCTCCTACAATGAGCAGTTCTTC; CDR3: CSARDDLGSSYNEQFF
D: TRBD1; V: TRBV20-1; size: NA; J: TRBJ2-1; DNA: TGCAGTGCTAGATTAGGGACAGCCTACAATGAGCAGTTCTTC; CDR3: CSARLGTAYNEQFF
D: NA; V: TRBV10-2; size: NA; J: TRBJ1-5; DNA: TGCGCCAGCAGGGCCAGCAATCAGCCCCAGCATTTT; CDR3: CASRASNQPQHF
D: TRBD1; V: TRBV29-1; size: NA; J: TRBJ2-5; DNA: TGCAGCGTAGGGGACAGCCTGAAGACCCAGTACTTC; CDR3: CSVGDSLKTQYF
D: NA; V: TRBV20-1; size: NA; J: TRBJ2-5; DNA: TGCAGTGCTAGAGATCCCCAAGGCGTCCAAGAGACCCAGTACTTC; CDR3: CSARDPQGVQETQYF
D: NA; V: TRBV20-1; size: many; J: TRBJ2-5; DNA: TGCAGTGCACCCACTAAGCCCCAAGAGACCCAGTACTTC; CDR3: CSAPTKPQETQYF